A selection of T cell receptor beta chains follows, all from one sample in a study of T-cell reconstitution after alpha-beta-depleted transplantation in children. Each CDR3 protein is one row after TCRdb ran MiXCR on the PCR reads. The sample carries some 550,000 distinct CDR3 sequences, 23% recorded once. The sequenced sample was PBMCs, mostly from graft donor cells, obtained 360 days after TCRalphabeta/CD19-depleted stem cell transplant. Source of these receptors: a boy younger than two who had a stem cell transplant for acute myeloid leukemia, so the T cells may come from the graft donor. Both conserved end residues are part of each CDR3. The D gene is left open where the match is weak. Clone size appears in some rows only: once, few, many, or a class for an expanded clone.

J gene: TRBJ2-3
D gene: TRBD2
clone size: many
V gene: TRBV6-5
CDR3 protein: CASSYGTSEMTDTQYF
CDR3 DNA: TGTGCCAGCAGTTACGGGACTAGCGAGATGACAGATACGCAGTATTTT

J gene: TRBJ2-1
D gene: TRBD2
clone size: few
V gene: TRBV10-3
CDR3 protein: CAISGGLTDNEQFF
CDR3 DNA: TGTGCCATCAGTGGGGGACTAACCGACAATGAGCAGTTCTTC

J gene: TRBJ2-2
D gene: .
clone size: .
V gene: TRBV28
CDR3 protein: CASSSLRRGQGNNTGELFF
CDR3 DNA: TGTGCCAGCAGTTCCCTTCGGAGGGGGCAGGGGAATAACACCGGGGAGCTGTTTTTT

J gene: TRBJ2-3
D gene: TRBD2
clone size: .
V gene: TRBV28
CDR3 protein: CASSLNPSGSEDTQYF
CDR3 DNA: TGTGCCAGCAGTTTAAATCCTAGCGGTTCGGAAGATACGCAGTATTTT

J gene: TRBJ2-5
D gene: .
clone size: .
V gene: TRBV29-1
CDR3 protein: CSVEHTTKETQYF
CDR3 DNA: TGCAGCGTTGAACACACGACAAAAGAGACCCAGTACTTC

J gene: TRBJ2-2
D gene: TRBD1
clone size: few
V gene: TRBV11-1
CDR3 protein: CASSLSLFRDRVAGELFF
CDR3 DNA: TGTGCCAGCAGCCTTTCTCTTTTCCGGGACAGAGTTGCCGGGGAGCTGTTTTTT

J gene: TRBJ2-1
D gene: .
clone size: .
V gene: TRBV20-1
CDR3 protein: CCAATLAGQYNEQFF
CDR3 DNA: TGCTGTGCTGCAACCCTCGCAGGACAATACAATGAGCAGTTCTTC

J gene: TRBJ2-2
D gene: .
clone size: many
V gene: TRBV3-1
CDR3 protein: CASSPGHGELFF
CDR3 DNA: TGTGCCAGCAGCCCAGGACACGGGGAGCTGTTTTTT

J gene: TRBJ1-1
D gene: .
clone size: .
V gene: TRBV4-1
CDR3 protein: CASSLGRSSNTEAFF
CDR3 DNA: TGCGCCAGCAGCCTTGGACGGTCTTCAAACACTGAAGCTTTCTTT

J gene: TRBJ2-1
D gene: TRBD2
clone size: many
V gene: TRBV2
CDR3 protein: CASTLPPTSGGAYEQFF
CDR3 DNA: TGTGCCAGCACCCTGCCCCCGACTAGCGGGGGGGCTTATGAGCAGTTCTTC

J gene: TRBJ1-2
D gene: .
clone size: many
V gene: TRBV29-1
CDR3 protein: CSVEGALYGYTF
CDR3 DNA: TGCAGCGTTGAGGGAGCCTTATACGGCTACACCTTC

J gene: TRBJ2-5
D gene: .
clone size: many
V gene: TRBV18
CDR3 protein: CASSPSTGGETQYF
CDR3 DNA: TGTGCCAGCTCACCGTCGACAGGTGGAGAGACCCAGTACTTC

J gene: TRBJ2-7
D gene: TRBD2
clone size: many
V gene: TRBV16
CDR3 protein: CASSQGVAGGSYEQYF
CDR3 DNA: TGTGCCAGCAGCCAAGGGGTAGCGGGGGGTTCCTACGAGCAGTACTTC

J gene: TRBJ2-5
D gene: .
clone size: many
V gene: TRBV20-1
CDR3 protein: CSARTRGTQYF
CDR3 DNA: TGCAGTGCTCGGACAAGGGGGACCCAGTACTTC

J gene: TRBJ1-1
D gene: .
clone size: .
V gene: TRBV25-1
CDR3 protein: CASTGPTGNTEAFF
CDR3 DNA: TGTGCCAGCACCGGGCCAACAGGTAACACTGAAGCTTTCTTT

J gene: TRBJ2-6
D gene: .
clone size: .
V gene: TRBV12-3/TRBV12-4
CDR3 protein: CASSSEESGANVLTF
CDR3 DNA: TGTGCCAGCAGTTCCGAGGAGTCTGGGGCCAACGTCCTGACTTTC

J gene: TRBJ2-7
D gene: .
clone size: .
V gene: TRBV2
CDR3 protein: CASRRNREPRGYSLSYEQYF
CDR3 DNA: TGTGCCAGCAGGCGAAACAGGGAACCAAGGGGATACTCCCTCTCCTACGAGCAGTACTTC